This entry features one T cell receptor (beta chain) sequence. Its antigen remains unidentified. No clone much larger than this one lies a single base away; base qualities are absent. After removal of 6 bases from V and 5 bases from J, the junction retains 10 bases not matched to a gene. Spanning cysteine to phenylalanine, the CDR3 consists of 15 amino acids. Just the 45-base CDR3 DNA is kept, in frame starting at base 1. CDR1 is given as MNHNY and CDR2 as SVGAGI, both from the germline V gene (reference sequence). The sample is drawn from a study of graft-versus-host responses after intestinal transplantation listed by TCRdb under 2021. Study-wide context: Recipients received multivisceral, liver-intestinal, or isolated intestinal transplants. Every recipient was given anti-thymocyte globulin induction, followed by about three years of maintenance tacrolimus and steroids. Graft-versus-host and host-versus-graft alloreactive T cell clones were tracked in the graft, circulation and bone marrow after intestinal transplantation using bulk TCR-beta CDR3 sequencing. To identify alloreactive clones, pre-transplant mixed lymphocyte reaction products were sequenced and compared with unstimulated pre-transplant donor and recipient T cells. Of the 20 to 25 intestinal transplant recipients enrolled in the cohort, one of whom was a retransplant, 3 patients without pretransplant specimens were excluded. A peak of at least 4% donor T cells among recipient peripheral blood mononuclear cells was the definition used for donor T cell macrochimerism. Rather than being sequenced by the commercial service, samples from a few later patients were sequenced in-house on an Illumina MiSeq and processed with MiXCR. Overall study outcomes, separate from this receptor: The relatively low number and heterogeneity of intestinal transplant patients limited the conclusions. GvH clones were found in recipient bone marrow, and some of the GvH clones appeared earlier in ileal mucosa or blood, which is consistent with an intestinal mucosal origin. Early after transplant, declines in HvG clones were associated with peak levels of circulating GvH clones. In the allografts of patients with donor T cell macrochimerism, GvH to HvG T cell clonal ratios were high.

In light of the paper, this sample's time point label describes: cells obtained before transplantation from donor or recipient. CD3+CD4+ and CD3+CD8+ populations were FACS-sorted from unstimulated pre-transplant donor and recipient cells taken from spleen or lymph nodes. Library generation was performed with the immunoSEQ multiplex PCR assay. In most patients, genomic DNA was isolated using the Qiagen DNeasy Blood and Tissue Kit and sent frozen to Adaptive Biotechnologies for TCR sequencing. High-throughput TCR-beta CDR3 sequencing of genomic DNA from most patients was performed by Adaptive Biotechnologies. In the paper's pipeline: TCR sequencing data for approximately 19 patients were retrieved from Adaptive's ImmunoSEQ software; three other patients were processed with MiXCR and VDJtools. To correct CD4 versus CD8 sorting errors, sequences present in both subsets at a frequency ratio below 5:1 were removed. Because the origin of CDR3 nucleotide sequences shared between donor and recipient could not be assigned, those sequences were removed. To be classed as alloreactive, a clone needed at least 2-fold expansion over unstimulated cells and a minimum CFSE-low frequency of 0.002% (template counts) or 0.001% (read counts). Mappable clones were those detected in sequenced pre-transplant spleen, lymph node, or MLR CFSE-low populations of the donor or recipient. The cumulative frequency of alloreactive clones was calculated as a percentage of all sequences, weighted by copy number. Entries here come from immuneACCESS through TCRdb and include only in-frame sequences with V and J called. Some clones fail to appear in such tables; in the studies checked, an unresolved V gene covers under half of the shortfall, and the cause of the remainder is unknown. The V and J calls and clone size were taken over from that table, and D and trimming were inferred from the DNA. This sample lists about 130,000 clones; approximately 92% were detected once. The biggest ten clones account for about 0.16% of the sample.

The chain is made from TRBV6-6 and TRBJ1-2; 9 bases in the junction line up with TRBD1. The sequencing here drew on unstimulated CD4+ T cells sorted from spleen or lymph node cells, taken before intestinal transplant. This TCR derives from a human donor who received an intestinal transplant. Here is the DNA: TGTGCCAGCAGGCCGGCCCGGGACAGGGATTATGGCTACACCTTC. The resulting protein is CASRPARDRDYGYTF.